Ten or more counts support the clone carrying this TCR beta chain. Its specificity is unknown. The sample belongs to a study of T cells in Graves' hyperthyroidism and ophthalmopathy. General study points: Most expanded thyroid clonotypes above 0.001 also appeared in blood.

Amplified TCR beta CDR3 regions derived from RNA transcripts. The study used the HTBI primer set for a first-round RT-PCR of the TCR CDR3. TCRdb reprocessed the multiplex PCR reads with MiXCR, giving one entry per CDR3 protein. The table shows roughly 380,000 distinct CDR3 sequences, with around an eighth occurring only once. Unmatched junction bases numbered 3, after V lost 3 bases and J lost 7 bases. The CDR3 extends over 14 amino acids. Looked up from germline, CDR1 is LNHDA and CDR2 is SQIVND (reference sequence). With a duration under 2 months, the hyperthyroidism was newly diagnosed in patients aged 18 to 65.

V is TRBV19 and J is TRBJ1-5; 10 nucleotides line up with TRBD1. The TCR comes from a man aged 30-40 years with Graves' hyperthyroidism that later progressed to Graves' ophthalmopathy. The sequenced sample was blood. This CDR3 is CASSMRGQGQPQHF. The CDR3 nucleotides are TGTGCCAGTAGTATGAGGGGACAGGGGCAGCCCCAGCATTTT.